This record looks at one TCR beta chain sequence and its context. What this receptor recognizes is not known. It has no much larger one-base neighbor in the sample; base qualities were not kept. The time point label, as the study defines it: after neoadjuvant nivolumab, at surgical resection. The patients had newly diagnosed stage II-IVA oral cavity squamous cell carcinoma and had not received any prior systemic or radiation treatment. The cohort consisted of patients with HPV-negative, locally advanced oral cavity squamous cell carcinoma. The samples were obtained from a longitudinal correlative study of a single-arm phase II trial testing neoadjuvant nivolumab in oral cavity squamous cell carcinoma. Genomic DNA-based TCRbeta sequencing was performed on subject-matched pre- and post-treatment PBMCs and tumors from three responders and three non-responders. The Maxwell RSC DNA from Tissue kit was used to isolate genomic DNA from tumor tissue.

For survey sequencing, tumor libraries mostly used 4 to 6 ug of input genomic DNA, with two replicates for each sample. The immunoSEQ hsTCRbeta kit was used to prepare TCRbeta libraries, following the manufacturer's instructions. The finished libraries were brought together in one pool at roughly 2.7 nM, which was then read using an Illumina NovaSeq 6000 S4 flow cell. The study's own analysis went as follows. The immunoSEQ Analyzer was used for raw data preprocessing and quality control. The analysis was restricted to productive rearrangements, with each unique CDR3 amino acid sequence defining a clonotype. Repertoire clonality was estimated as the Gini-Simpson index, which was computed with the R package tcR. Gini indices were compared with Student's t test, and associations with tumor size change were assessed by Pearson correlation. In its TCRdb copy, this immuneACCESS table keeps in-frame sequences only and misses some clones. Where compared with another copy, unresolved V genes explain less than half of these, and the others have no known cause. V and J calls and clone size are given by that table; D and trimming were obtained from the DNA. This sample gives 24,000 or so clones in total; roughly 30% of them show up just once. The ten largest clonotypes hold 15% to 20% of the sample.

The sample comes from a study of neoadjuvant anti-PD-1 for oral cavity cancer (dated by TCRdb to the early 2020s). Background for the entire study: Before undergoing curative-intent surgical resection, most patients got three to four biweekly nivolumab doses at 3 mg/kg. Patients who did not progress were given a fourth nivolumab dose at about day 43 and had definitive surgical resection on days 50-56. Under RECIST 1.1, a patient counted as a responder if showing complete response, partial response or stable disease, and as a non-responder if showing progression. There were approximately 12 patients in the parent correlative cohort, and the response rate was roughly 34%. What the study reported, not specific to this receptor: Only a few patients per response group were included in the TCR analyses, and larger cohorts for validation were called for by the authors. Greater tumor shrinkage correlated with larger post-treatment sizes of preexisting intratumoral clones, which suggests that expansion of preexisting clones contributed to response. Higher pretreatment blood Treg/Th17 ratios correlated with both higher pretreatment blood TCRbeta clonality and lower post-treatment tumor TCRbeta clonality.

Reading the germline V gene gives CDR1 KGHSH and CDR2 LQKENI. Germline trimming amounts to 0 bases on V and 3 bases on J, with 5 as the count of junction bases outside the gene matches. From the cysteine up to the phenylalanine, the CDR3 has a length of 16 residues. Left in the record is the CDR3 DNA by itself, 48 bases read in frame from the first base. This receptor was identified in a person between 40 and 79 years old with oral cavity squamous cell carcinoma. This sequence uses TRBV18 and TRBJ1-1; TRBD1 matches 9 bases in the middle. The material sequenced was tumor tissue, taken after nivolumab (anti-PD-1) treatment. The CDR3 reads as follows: CASSPPARTGDTEAFF. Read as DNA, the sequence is TGTGCCAGCTCACCACCGGCCAGGACAGGGGACACTGAAGCTTTCTTT.